The 27 T cell receptor beta chains below come from one sample, sequenced in a study of human T cells and chemical hapten exposure. Time point described: patch test 1, 2 weeks after DPC sensitization. As to treatment: therapeutic diphenylcyclopropenone sensitization with weekly scalp DPC. TCRdb re-analysed the RACE reads in MiXCR, keeping a single row per CDR3 protein. This sample has tens of thousands of distinct CDR3 sequences, with 32% found just once. The sequencing here drew on whole blood, taken in connection with sensitization to the hapten diphenylcyclopropenone (DPC). These receptors were taken from a man aged 35-49 years with alopecia areata. Some clones in this sample may be carry-over from other donors' samples.

The table lists this clonotype with a few counts. The chain couples TRBV7-9 to TRBJ2-7, with 7 bases aligning to TRBD1. V lost 0 bases and J lost 5; bases outside the gene matches: 7. From germline, CDR1 is SEHNR and CDR2 FQNEAQ (reference sequence). The CDR3 has 15 amino acids. CDR3 residues: CASSLATGLVDEQYF. CDR3 bases: TGTGCCAGCAGCTTAGCGACAGGGTTGGTAGACGAGCAGTACTTC.

The rearrangement joins TRBV7-8 to TRBJ1-1; TRBD1 might be the D (6 bases). The CDR3 length is 12 residues. Trimming shortened V by 3 bases and J by 8 bases, and 10 bases separated the two germline ends. Germline-derived CDR1 and CDR2 are SGHVS and FQNEAQ. Here the CDR3 reads CASSFNREEAFF. In nucleotides, the CDR3 is TGTGCCAGCAGCTTCAACAGGGAGGAAGCTTTCTTT.

The chain combines TRBV12-3 or TRBV12-4 with TRBJ2-7; 10 nucleotides line up with TRBD1. CDR3 size: 15 residues. Trimming cost V 0 bases and J 5 bases; bases outside gene matches: 4. This CDR3 reads CASSLAGTGVHEQYF. CDR3 nucleotides: TGTGCCAGCAGTTTAGCCGGGACAGGGGTCCACGAGCAGTACTTC.

The chain employs TRBV19 and TRBJ2-2; a possible D gene is TRBD1 (5 bases). Trimming removed 7 bases at V and 1 base at J, with 22 bases between. The V gene's germline CDR1 is LNHDA and CDR2 SQIVND (reference sequence). The length of the CDR3 is 18 residues. CDR3 in amino acids: CASTRHPVGAGNTGELFF. The CDR3 coding sequence is TGTGCCAGTACACGACACCCAGTTGGGGCCGGGAACACCGGGGAGCTGTTTTTT.

The chain carries TRBV28 and TRBJ2-5; the D is unclear. CDR3 length equals 12 residues. The germline V gene has CDR1 MDHEN and CDR2 SYDVKM. With 9 bases removed from V and 3 bases from J, the gap between germline ends came to 11 bases. The CDR3 region is CASAKWEETQYF. CDR3 coding DNA: TGTGCCAGTGCGAAGTGGGAAGAGACCCAGTACTTC.

This chain joins TRBV21-1 and TRBJ2-4; TRBD1 is the table's D call and was not checked against the DNA. TRBV21-1 is a known pseudogene. This CDR3 comprises 15 residues. For the CDR3, the DNA is TGTGCCAGCAGGAAGACAGGCTTAGCCAAAAACATTCAGTACTTC. This codes for CASRKTGLAKNIQYF.

The chain carries TRBV4-2 and TRBJ2-7; 13 bases agree with TRBD2. J was trimmed by 3 bases and V by 0 bases; bases with no gene match: 2. Germline CDR1 LGHNA, CDR2 YNFKEQ. The CDR3 is made up of 16 amino acids. CDR3 nucleotide sequence: TGTGCCAGCAGCCAAGATTGGACTAGCGGGAGCTACGAGCAGTACTTC. As protein: CASSQDWTSGSYEQYF.

On this clonotype itself: A clone one base away is much larger, so this may be a read error. The rearrangement joins TRBV6-1 to TRBJ1-1; D gene ambiguous. With 6 bases removed from V and 1 base from J, the gap between germline ends came to 3 bases. Germline V gene sequence: CDR1 MNHNS, CDR2 SASEGT. CDR3 length: 11 residues. CDR3 sequence (DNA): TGTGCCAGCAGACAGAACACTGAAGCTTTCTTT. Residues: CASRQNTEAFF.

The rearrangement uses TRBV20-1 and TRBJ1-5; perhaps TRBD1 as D (6 bases). Looked up from germline, CDR1 is DFQATT and CDR2 is SNEGSKA (reference sequence). The V end lost 6 bases, the J end lost 3 bases, and 15 bases lay between the germline ends. The CDR3 is 14 residues long. The chain's CDR3 is CSAPRPGVNQPQHF. The DNA for the CDR3 is TGCAGTGCCCCGAGGCCAGGGGTCAATCAGCCCCAGCATTTT.

The V gene is TRBV2, the J gene TRBJ1-5; 7 nucleotides agree with TRBD1. CDR1 is SNHLY, CDR2 FYNNEI, per germline. This CDR3 is 15 amino acids long. Losses at the gene ends were 6 bases for V and 1 base for J; bases not matched to a gene: 6. The CDR3 DNA follows: TGTGCCAGCAGCCTGGACAGGTTAAGCAATCAGCCCCAGCATTTT. Translated: CASSLDRLSNQPQHF.

The rearrangement uses TRBV4-3 and TRBJ2-3, with D unresolved. The germline gives CDR1 LGHNA, CDR2 YSLEER. Trimming pared 0 bases from V and 3 bases from J, leaving 10 bases between. CDR3 length equals 15 residues. The CDR3 reads CASSQDNPGTDTQYF. For the CDR3, the DNA is TGCGCCAGCAGCCAAGATAACCCTGGGACAGATACGCAGTATTTT.

The chain employs TRBV4-1 and TRBJ2-1; D gene uncertain. This CDR3 region has 11 residues. V gave up 6 bases and J gave up 10 bases, with 10 bases separating them. The germline V gene has CDR1 MGHRA and CDR2 YSYEKL. CDR3 in DNA: TGCGCCAGCAGTCGAGGCTTGGAGCAGTTCTTC. Translation gives CASSRGLEQFF.

The chain is built from TRBV20-1 and TRBJ2-1; D is uncertain. The CDR3 consists of 12 residues. In germline, CDR1 is DFQATT, CDR2 SNEGSKA (reference sequence). The V end was cut by 2 bases, the J end by 4 bases, with 6 bases between. The CDR3 nucleotides read TGCAGTGCTAGATTCACATACAATGAGCAGTTCTTC. This encodes CSARFTYNEQFF.

The CDR3 protein is CASSDHVRRNEQFF. CDR3 DNA: TGTGCCAGCAGTGACCACGTCAGACGCAATGAGCAGTTCTTC. The chain is built from TRBV6-1 and TRBJ2-1; D is unclear. The CDR3 has 14 amino acids. Trimming cost V 3 bases and J 6 bases, with 12 bases left between them. Germline V gives CDR1 MNHNS, CDR2 SASEGT.

This clonotype has just a few counts. The CDR3 is CASSQSIRGGRPQDTQYF. Here the CDR3 DNA reads TGCGCCAGCAGCCAATCCATTAGGGGCGGGAGGCCCCAGGATACGCAGTATTTT. This chain joins TRBV4-3 and TRBJ2-3; 8 bases are a match to TRBD2. From germline, CDR1 is LGHNA and CDR2 YSLEER. Unmatched junction bases numbered 16, after V lost 2 bases and J lost 6 bases. The CDR3 consists of 18 residues.

This rearrangement joins TRBV7-9 to TRBJ1-1; D possibly corresponds to TRBD1 (5 bases). Germline CDR1 reads SEHNR; CDR2 reads FQNEAQ (reference sequence). The CDR3 consists of 15 residues. Trimming left V 1 base short and J 3 bases short, with 12 bases between. The CDR3 DNA reads TGTGCCAGCAGCTTAGTCCAGGGATTGGACACTGAAGCTTTCTTT. Translating it yields CASSLVQGLDTEAFF.

The gene calls are TRBV28 and TRBJ2-7; 13 bases align to TRBD2. Germline V CDR1 and CDR2: MDHEN, SYDVKM. The CDR3 has 19 residues. V shed 4 bases, J shed 4 bases, and the junction held 16 bases outside the gene matches. The CDR3 DNA sequence: TGTGCCAGCAGTTCGTACAGGGGGGGACTAGCGGGAAGCTCTTACGAGCAGTACTTC. Its protein is CASSSYRGGLAGSSYEQYF.

This chain connects TRBV6-5 to TRBJ1-1; TRBD1 agrees at 9 bases. There are 15 residues in the CDR3. V was pared by 6 bases and J by 1 base, with 6 bases of the junction left unmatched. Germline CDR1 and CDR2: MNHEY and SVGAGI. The CDR3 sequence is CASSPWTGENTEAFF. The CDR3, as DNA: TGTGCCAGCAGCCCCTGGACAGGGGAGAACACTGAAGCTTTCTTT.

The gene calls are TRBV21-1 and TRBJ2-1; TRBD1 is taken as the D call from the table, unchecked against the DNA. TRBV21-1 is tagged as a pseudogene. CDR3 length: 19 amino acids. CDR3 DNA: TGTGCCAGCAGCAAAGGGGCAGGGGGGAATGGAAGCTCCTACAATGAGCAGTTCTTC. This encodes CASSKGAGGNGSSYNEQFF.

J is TRBJ1-1 and V is TRBV7-9, with no clear D. V was trimmed by 6 bases and J by 2 bases, leaving 10 bases between them. Per the germline V gene, CDR1 is SEHNR and CDR2 is FQNEAQ (reference sequence). The length of the CDR3 is 13 residues. DNA of the CDR3: TGTGCCAGCAGAATTACAAGTAACACTGAAGCTTTCTTT. This encodes CASRITSNTEAFF.

The rearrangement uses TRBV28 and TRBJ2-5; possibly TRBD2 for D (6 bases). From germline, CDR1 is MDHEN and CDR2 SYDVKM. CDR3 length equals 16 residues. V was clipped by 4 bases and J by 4 bases, with 19 bases between them. The CDR3 DNA is TGTGCCAGCAGTTCCTATAGCGCGGGGACGAGAGAGACCCAGTACTTC. Its translation: CASSSYSAGTRETQYF.

This chain joins TRBV11-2 and TRBJ2-1; D ambiguous. The CDR3 is 15 residues long. Between the trimmed V and J ends, which lost 3 bases and 5 bases, there was a span of 14 bases. Germline V lookup: CDR1 SGHAT, CDR2 FQNNGV. The chain's CDR3 is CASSFVKRTDNEQFF. The CDR3 DNA reads as TGTGCCAGCAGCTTCGTAAAAAGGACGGACAATGAGCAGTTCTTC.

The gene calls are TRBV6-1 and TRBJ2-7; TRBD1 agrees at 8 bases. The germline gives CDR1 MNHNS, CDR2 SASEGT. The CDR3 runs 13 residues. The trim removed 2 bases at V and 4 bases at J, leaving 1 base unmatched. CDR3 sequence (DNA): TGTGCCAGCAGTGAAAGACAGGGGTACGAGCAGTACTTC. This encodes CASSERQGYEQYF.

The chain recombines TRBV4-1 with TRBJ2-1; TRBD2 agrees at 12 bases. CDR3 length: 15 amino acids. The V and J ends lost 1 base and 9 bases, in that order; junction bases with no gene match: 4. Germline V gene data show CDR1 as MGHRA and CDR2 as YSYEKL. CDR3 sequence: CASSQGLAGASEQFF. CDR3 nucleotide sequence: TGCGCCAGCAGCCAAGGACTAGCGGGAGCGAGTGAGCAGTTCTTC.

The J gene is TRBJ1-1, the V gene TRBV3-1; the D is unclear. CDR3 length: 13 residues. Germline V CDR1 and CDR2: LGHDT, YNNKEL (reference sequence). Deletions cut 1 base from V and 11 bases from J, with 14 bases between. CDR3 DNA sequence: TGTGCCAGCAGCCAAGGGACGCTATCTAGGGCTTTCTTT. Amino acids: CASSQGTLSRAFF.

In this sample, this clonotype turned up a few times. The chain uses TRBV7-8 and TRBJ2-3; D perhaps matches TRBD2 (6 bases). Germline lookup yields CDR1 SGHVS and CDR2 FQNEAQ. Between the trimmed V and J ends, which lost 1 base and 0 bases, there was a span of 11 bases. This CDR3 has 16 amino acids. CDR3 sequence (DNA): TGTGCCAGCAGCTTAGATAGCGGCAGCAGCACAGATACGCAGTATTTT. The encoded protein is CASSLDSGSSTDTQYF.

This chain joins TRBV12-3 or TRBV12-4 and TRBJ2-6, with 12 bases lining up with TRBD2. V lost 4 bases and J lost 3; bases outside the gene matches: 13. The CDR3 extends over 20 amino acids. In DNA form, the CDR3 reads TGTGCCAGCAGTTCGACCGGACTAGCGGGAACCGCTGGTGGGGCCAACGTCCTGACTTTC. Translated: CASSSTGLAGTAGGANVLTF.